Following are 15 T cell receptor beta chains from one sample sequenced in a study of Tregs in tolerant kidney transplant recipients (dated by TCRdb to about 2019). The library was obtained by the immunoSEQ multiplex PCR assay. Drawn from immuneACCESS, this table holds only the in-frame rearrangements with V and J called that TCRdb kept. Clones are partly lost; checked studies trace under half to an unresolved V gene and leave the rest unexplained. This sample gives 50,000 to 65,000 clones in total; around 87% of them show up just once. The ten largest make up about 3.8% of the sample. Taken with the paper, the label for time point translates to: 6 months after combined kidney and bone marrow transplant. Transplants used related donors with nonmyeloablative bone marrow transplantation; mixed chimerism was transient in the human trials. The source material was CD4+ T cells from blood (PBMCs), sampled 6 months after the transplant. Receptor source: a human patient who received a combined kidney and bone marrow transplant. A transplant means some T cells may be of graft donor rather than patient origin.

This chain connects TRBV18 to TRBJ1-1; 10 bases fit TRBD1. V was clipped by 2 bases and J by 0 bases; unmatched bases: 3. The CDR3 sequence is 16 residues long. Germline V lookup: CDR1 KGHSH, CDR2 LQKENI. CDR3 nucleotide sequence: TGTGCCAGCTCACCAGGGACAGGGGCCTTGAACACTGAAGCTTTCTTT. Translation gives CASSPGTGALNTEAFF.

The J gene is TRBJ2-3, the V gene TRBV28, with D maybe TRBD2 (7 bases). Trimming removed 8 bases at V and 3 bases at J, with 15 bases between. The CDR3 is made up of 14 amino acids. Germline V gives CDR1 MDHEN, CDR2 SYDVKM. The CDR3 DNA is TGTGCCAGCGTTGCGGGGGCCCGGACAGATACGCAGTATTTT. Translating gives CASVAGARTDTQYF.

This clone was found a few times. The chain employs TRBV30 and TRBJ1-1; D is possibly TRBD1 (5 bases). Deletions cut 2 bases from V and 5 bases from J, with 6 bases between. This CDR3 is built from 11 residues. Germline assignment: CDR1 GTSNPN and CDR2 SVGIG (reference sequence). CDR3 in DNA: TGTGCCTGGAGTCAGGGAACTGAAGCTTTCTTT. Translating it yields CAWSQGTEAFF. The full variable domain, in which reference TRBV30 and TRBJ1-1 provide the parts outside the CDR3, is SQTIHQWPATLVQPVGSPLSLECTVEGTSNPNLYWYRQAAGRGLQLLFYSVGIGQISSEVPQNLSASRPQDRQFILSSKKLLLSDSGFYLCAWSQGTEAFFGQGTRLTVV.

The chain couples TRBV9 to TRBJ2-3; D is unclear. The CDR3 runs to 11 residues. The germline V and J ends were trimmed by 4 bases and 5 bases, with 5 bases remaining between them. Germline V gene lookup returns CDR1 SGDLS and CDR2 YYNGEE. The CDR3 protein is CASSRGDTQYF. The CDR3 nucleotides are TGTGCCAGCAGCCGCGGAGATACGCAGTATTTT.

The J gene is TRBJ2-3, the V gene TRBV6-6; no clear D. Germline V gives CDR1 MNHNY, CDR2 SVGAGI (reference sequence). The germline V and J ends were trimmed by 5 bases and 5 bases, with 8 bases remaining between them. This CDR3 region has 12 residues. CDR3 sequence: CASSPSVDTQYF. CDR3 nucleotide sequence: TGTGCCAGCAGTCCTAGTGTAGATACGCAGTATTTT.

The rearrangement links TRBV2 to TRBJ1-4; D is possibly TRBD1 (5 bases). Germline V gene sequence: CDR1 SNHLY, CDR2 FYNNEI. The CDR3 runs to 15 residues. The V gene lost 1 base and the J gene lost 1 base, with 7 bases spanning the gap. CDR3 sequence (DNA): TGTGCCAGCAGTGAAGAGGGGTTAACTAATGAAAAACTGTTTTTT. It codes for CASSEEGLTNEKLFF.

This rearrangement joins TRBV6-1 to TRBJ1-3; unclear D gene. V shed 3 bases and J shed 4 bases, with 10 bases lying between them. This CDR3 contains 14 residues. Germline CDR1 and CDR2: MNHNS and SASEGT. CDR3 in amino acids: CASSEEDGGNTIYF. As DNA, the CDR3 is TGTGCCAGCAGTGAGGAGGACGGCGGAAACACCATATATTTT.

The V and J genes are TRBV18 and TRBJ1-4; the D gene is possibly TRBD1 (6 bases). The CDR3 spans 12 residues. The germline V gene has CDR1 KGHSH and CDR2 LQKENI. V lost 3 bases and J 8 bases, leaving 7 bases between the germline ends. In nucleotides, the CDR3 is TGTGCCAGCTCACCCCAGGGGGAAAAACTGTTTTTT. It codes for CASSPQGEKLFF.

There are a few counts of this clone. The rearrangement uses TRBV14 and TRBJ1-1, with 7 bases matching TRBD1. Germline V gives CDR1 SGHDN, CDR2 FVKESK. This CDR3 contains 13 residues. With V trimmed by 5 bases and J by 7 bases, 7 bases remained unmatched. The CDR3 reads CASSAFSGGEAFF. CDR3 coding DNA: TGTGCCAGCAGCGCATTTTCAGGGGGTGAAGCTTTCTTT.

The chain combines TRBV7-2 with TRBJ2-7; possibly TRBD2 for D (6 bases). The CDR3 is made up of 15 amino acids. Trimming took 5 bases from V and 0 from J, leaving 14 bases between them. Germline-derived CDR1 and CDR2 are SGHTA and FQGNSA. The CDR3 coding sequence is TGTGCCAGCAGCGTCCATGGGGGACTCTCCTACGAGCAGTACTTC. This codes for CASSVHGGLSYEQYF.

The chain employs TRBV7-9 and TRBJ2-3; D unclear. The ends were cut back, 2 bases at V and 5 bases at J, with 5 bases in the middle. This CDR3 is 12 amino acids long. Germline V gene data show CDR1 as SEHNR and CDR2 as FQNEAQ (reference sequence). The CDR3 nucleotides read TGTGCCAGCAGCTTAACGGGAGATACGCAGTATTTT. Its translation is CASSLTGDTQYF.

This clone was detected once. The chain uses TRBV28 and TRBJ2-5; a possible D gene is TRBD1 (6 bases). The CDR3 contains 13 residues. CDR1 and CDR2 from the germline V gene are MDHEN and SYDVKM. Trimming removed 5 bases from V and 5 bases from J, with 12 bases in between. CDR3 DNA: TGTGCCAGCAGTCTGGGGGCGTGGGAGACCCAGTACTTC. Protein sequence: CASSLGAWETQYF.

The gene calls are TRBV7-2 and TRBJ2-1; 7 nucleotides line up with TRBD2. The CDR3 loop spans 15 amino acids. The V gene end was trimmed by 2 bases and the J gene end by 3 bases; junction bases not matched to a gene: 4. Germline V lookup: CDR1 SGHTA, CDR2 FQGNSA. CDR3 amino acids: CASSLIGGFYNEQFF. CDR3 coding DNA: TGTGCCAGCAGCTTAATCGGGGGGTTCTACAATGAGCAGTTCTTC.

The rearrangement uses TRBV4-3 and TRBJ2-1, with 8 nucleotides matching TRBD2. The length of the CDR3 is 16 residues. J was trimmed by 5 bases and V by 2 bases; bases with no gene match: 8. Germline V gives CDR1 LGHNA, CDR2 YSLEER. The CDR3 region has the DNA TGCGCCAGCAGCCAAAACCCGGGACTAGGAAACAATGAGCAGTTCTTC. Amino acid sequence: CASSQNPGLGNNEQFF.

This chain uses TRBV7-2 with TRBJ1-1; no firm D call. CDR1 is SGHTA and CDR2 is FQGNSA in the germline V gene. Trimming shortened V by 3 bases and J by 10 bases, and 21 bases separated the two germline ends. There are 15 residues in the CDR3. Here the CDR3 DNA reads TGTGCCAGCAGCTTTGACGCTTTGTCGCCGGAGGGAGCTTTCTTT. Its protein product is CASSFDALSPEGAFF.